This T cell receptor (beta chain) was observed in a study of long-term antiretroviral therapy in people with HIV. As to this clone: Antigen unknown.

The assay, immunoSEQ v3.0, was run at survey level. Sequencing efforts were directed toward roughly 35,000-55,000 T-cell genomes per sample. Method: immunoSEQ multiplex PCR; TCRdb's copy keeps in-frame clones and lacks some. The sample includes about 15,000 clones, over 70% of them seen just once. Trimming left V 1 base short and J 3 bases short, with 7 bases between. This CDR3 comprises 14 residues. The germline gives CDR1 SNHLY, CDR2 FYNNEI. Study results and caveats: Sampling of blood ran from about 2004 to 2017, and older ART regimens were possibly in use. Dominance of pre-ART expanded clones persisted, fluctuating and often declining after ART. HIV repertoire CDR3 lengths ranged less widely than those of controls.

The genes are TRBV2 and TRBJ1-5, with no clear D. The TCR comes from a woman between 50 and 59 years old with HIV. Here the sequenced sample was unsorted PBMCs, taken 1.5 years before starting antiretroviral therapy. The chain's CDR3 is CASSEGADNQPQHF. In DNA form, the CDR3 reads TGTGCCAGCAGTGAAGGGGCGGACAATCAGCCCCAGCATTTT.